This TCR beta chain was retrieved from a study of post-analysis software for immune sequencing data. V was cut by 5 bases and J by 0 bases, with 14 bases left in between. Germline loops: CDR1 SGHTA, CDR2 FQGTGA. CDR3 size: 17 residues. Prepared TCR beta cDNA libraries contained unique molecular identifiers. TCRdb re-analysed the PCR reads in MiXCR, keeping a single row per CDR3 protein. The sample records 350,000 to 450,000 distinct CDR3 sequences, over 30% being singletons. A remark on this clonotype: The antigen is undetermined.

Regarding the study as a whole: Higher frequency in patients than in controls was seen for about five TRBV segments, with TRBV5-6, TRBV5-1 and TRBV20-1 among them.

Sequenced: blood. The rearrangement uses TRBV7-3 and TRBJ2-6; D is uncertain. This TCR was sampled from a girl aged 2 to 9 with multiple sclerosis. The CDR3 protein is CASSIGRASSGANVLTF. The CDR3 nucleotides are TGTGCCAGCAGCATCGGACGGGCTAGCTCTGGGGCCAACGTCCTGACTTTC.